This T cell receptor (beta chain) was observed in a study of cytomegalovirus exposure and HLA in healthy donors. Study-wide context: A prior study identified roughly 110 million unique TCR beta sequences from 190 million or so T cells. Ancestry clustering placed 81% of approximately 420 genotyped donors in the Caucasian-associated cluster. Broader study findings: A link between a missense DCLRE1C variant and TCR beta V- and J-gene trimming emerged from a later analysis.

With 60 Vbeta and 13 Jbeta primers, the PCR was carried out. The assay was immunoSEQ multiplex PCR, and TCRdb's table has in-frame clones only and misses some. Of roughly 120,000 clones in the sample, approximately 69% were seen once. Concerning this clone: Antigen specificity is unknown.

Germline V gene sequence: CDR1 MDHEN, CDR2 SYDVKM. The ends were cut back, 6 bases at V and 0 bases at J, with 14 bases in the middle. The CDR3 contains 15 residues. The source is a woman in her 50s in good health and CMV-seropositive. The V call is TRBV28, the J call TRBJ1-2; TRBD1 is a possible D gene (5 bases). Sequenced input: PBMCs. The CDR3 DNA follows: TGTGCCAGCAGGAAGCAGGGATCCACTAACTATGGCTACACCTTC. This codes for CASRKQGSTNYGYTF.